These 5 T cell receptor beta chains were sequenced from one sample in a study of shared clonotypes between healthy human individuals. Sequencing was performed with immunoSEQ multiplex PCR; in TCRdb, only in-frame clones are kept and a portion is missing. This sample has under 1,900,000 clones; around 98.5% occur once, and the top ten carry approximately 0.4%. Source material: naive CD4+ T cells sorted from blood. Stated subset: CD45RA+ positively selected. Every receptor here comes from a young man in good health.

In the case of this clone: The sample has other DNA sequences that encode this CDR3 too. The chain has TRBV6-5 and TRBJ2-1; D possibly corresponds to TRBD2 (6 bases). This CDR3 comprises 15 residues. Germline V CDR1 and CDR2: MNHEY, SVGAGI. Trimming stripped 0 bases from V and 4 bases from J, with 10 bases between. The CDR3 loop is CASSYSSGPYNEQFF. The CDR3 DNA follows: TGTGCCAGCAGTTACTCAAGCGGGCCTTACAATGAGCAGTTCTTC.

The rearrangement joins TRBV5-4 to TRBJ1-4; maybe TRBD1 (6 bases). The CDR3 totals 17 residues. CDR1 is SGHNT and CDR2 is YYREEE in the germline V gene (reference sequence). The V and J ends lost 4 bases and 8 bases respectively, with 24 bases between them. CDR3 DNA: TGTGCCAGCAGCCTTGGTTATTATGAGGACAGATACGAAAAACTGTTTTTT. As protein: CASSLGYYEDRYEKLFF.

The CDR3 protein is CASSPLLGGLSTETQYF. CDR3 bases: TGTGCCAGCAGCCCTCTACTGGGGGGACTATCGACGGAGACCCAGTACTTC. The V call is TRBV9, the J call TRBJ2-5; 7 bases are shared with TRBD2. After removal of 4 bases from V and 5 bases from J, the junction contained 17 bases not matched to a gene. The CDR3 spans 17 residues. Germline CDR1 is SGDLS and CDR2 is YYNGEE.

On this clone itself: At the DNA level, this CDR3 is encoded by other sequences in the same sample as well. V is TRBV2 and J is TRBJ2-3; D unclear. Trimming shortened V by 1 base and J by 4 bases, and 3 bases separated the two germline ends. CDR3 length equals 12 residues. Germline loops: CDR1 SNHLY, CDR2 FYNNEI. CDR3 nucleotide sequence: TGTGCCAGCAGTGAAGGTCCAGATACGCAGTATTTT. Translated, it gives CASSEGPDTQYF.

The chain uses TRBV5-4 and TRBJ1-2, with no clear D. This CDR3 is built from 13 residues. Looked up from germline, CDR1 is SGHNT and CDR2 is YYREEE (reference sequence). V gave up 7 bases and J gave up 8 bases, with 18 bases separating them. The CDR3 nucleotides are TGTGCCAGCCGTAGGGTAGGGTCGAGCGGCTACACCTTC. Amino acid sequence: CASRRVGSSGYTF.